These 29 T cell receptor beta chains were sequenced from one sample in a study of T cells in Graves' hyperthyroidism and ophthalmopathy. There were TCR beta CDR3 regions amplified from RNA transcripts. A set of HTBI primers served as the primers for a first-round RT-PCR of the TCR CDR3. One entry per CDR3 protein results from TCRdb running MiXCR on the multiplex PCR reads. The sample carries more than 500,000 distinct CDR3 sequences, roughly 16% recorded once. Sequenced sample: blood. These TCRs come from a young woman with Graves' ophthalmopathy.

This clonotype was counted at least ten times. This sequence joins TRBV7-2 and TRBJ1-4, with D perhaps matching TRBD1 (5 bases). This CDR3 is built from 15 residues. Germline CDR1 SGHTA, CDR2 FQGNSA. Trimming pared 3 bases from V and 5 bases from J, leaving 13 bases between. CDR3 DNA sequence: TGTGCCAGCAGCTTCCGGGGGGTCCAAAATGAAAAACTGTTTTTT. Translated: CASSFRGVQNEKLFF. Filled out from reference TRBV7-2 and TRBJ1-4, the complete variable domain reads GAGVSQSPSNKVTEKGKDVELRCDPISGHTALYWYRQSLGQGLEFLIYFQGNSAPDKSGLPSDRFSAERTGGSVSTLTIQRTQQEDSAVYLCASSFRGVQNEKLFFGSGTQLSVL.

The chain has TRBV19 and TRBJ2-1; 11 bases line up with TRBD2. Trimming at V came to 4 bases and at J to 7 bases, leaving 9 bases not matched to a gene. CDR1 and CDR2 from the germline V gene are LNHDA and SQIVND (reference sequence). The CDR3 is 16 amino acids. The chain's CDR3 is CASSKYTSGRGNEQFF. For the CDR3, the DNA is TGTGCCAGTAGTAAATATACTAGCGGGAGAGGGAATGAGCAGTTCTTC. Based on the CDR3 plus reference TRBV19 and TRBJ2-1, the full variable domain is DGGITQSPKYLFRKEGQNVTLSCEQNLNHDAMYWYRQDPGQGLRLIYYSQIVNDFQKGDIAEGYSVSREKKESFPLTVTSAQKNPTAFYLCASSKYTSGRGNEQFFGPGTRLTVL.

This clonotype was found once. The V gene is TRBV4-1, the J gene TRBJ1-4, with D perhaps matching TRBD1 (5 bases). The CDR3 runs 19 residues. The germline V gene has CDR1 MGHRA and CDR2 YSYEKL. Trimming left V 0 bases short and J 5 bases short, with 22 bases between. The CDR3 protein is CASSQDPSGGGRYNEKLFF. CDR3 sequence (DNA): TGCGCCAGCAGCCAAGATCCCTCTGGGGGAGGGCGATACAATGAAAAACTGTTTTTT.

This chain links TRBV9 with TRBJ2-3; no clear D. V lost 3 bases, J lost 2 bases, and 10 bases lay in between. Germline V gene lookup returns CDR1 SGDLS and CDR2 YYNGEE. This CDR3 contains 14 residues. CDR3 amino acids: CASSGKGPTDTQYF. The CDR3 region has the DNA TGTGCCAGCAGCGGAAAGGGTCCCACAGATACGCAGTATTTT.

This clonotype was recorded a few times. A clone one base away is much larger, so this may be a read error. J is TRBJ2-3 and V is TRBV28; possible D gene TRBD1, 6 bases. The germline gives CDR1 MDHEN, CDR2 SYDVKM. V lost 7 bases, J lost 0 bases, and 17 bases lay in between. The CDR3 contains 16 residues. The CDR3 DNA sequence: TGTGCCAGCACTTCCTACAGGGCGGAGAGCACAGATACGCAGTATTTT. Amino acids: CASTSYRAESTDTQYF.

This clonotype was seen ten or more times. V and J are TRBV5-8 and TRBJ2-5; D remains unclear. This CDR3 has 13 residues. V lost 2 bases, J lost 3 bases, and 8 bases lay in between. CDR1 and CDR2 (germline): SGHTS, YDEGEE. CDR3 nucleotides: TGTGCCAGCAGCTTAGGCAACGAAGAGACCCAGTACTTC. Its translation: CASSLGNEETQYF.

The chain employs TRBV4-3 and TRBJ2-3, with D unclear. The CDR3 contains 14 residues. Trimming removed 3 bases at V and 1 base at J, with 8 bases between. Germline CDR1 and CDR2: LGHNA and YSLEER. CDR3 bases: TGCGCCAGCAGCCATCCGGACGGCACAGATACGCAGTATTTT. Translating it yields CASSHPDGTDTQYF.

There are many counts of this clonotype. The chain carries TRBV28 and TRBJ2-3; the D gene is possibly TRBD1 (6 bases). The CDR3 extends over 16 amino acids. V was shortened by 6 bases and J by 0 bases, with 16 bases between the two germline ends. From germline, CDR1 is MDHEN and CDR2 SYDVKM. CDR3 sequence (DNA): TGTGCCAGCAGCTTGGACAGACCGGATAGCACAGATACGCAGTATTTT. This sequence encodes CASSLDRPDSTDTQYF.

This clonotype was observed at least ten times. Here the CDR3 reads CASSRHTDTQYF. CDR3 nucleotides: TGTGCCAGCAGCCGCCACACAGATACGCAGTATTTT. The V and J genes are TRBV5-6 and TRBJ2-3; D not certain. Looked up from germline, CDR1 is SGHDT and CDR2 is YYEEEE. The V end was cut by 4 bases, the J end by 2 bases, with 5 bases between. The CDR3 consists of 12 residues.

This clonotype was recorded many times. The rearrangement joins TRBV5-1 to TRBJ1-4, with D possibly TRBD1 on 5 matching bases. The CDR3 totals 16 residues. CDR1 and CDR2 (germline): SGHRS, YFSETQ. V was clipped by 0 bases and J by 0 bases, with 9 bases between them. CDR3 coding DNA: TGCGCCAGCAGCTTGGGCAGGGCCGCAACTAATGAAAAACTGTTTTTT. Translation gives CASSLGRAATNEKLFF.

This clonotype was seen more than once but under ten times. V is TRBV6-2 or TRBV6-3 and J is TRBJ2-5; 8 positions agree with TRBD2. The CDR3 spans 16 residues. J gave up 5 bases and V 5 bases, and 13 bases lay outside the gene matches. In germline, CDR1 is MNHEY, CDR2 SVGEGT. The CDR3 sequence is CASSHPSGSSRETQYF. CDR3 DNA sequence: TGTGCCAGCAGTCACCCCAGCGGGAGCTCCAGGGAGACCCAGTACTTC.

In this sample, this clonotype turned up many times. The gene calls are TRBV7-2 and TRBJ2-1, with D possibly being TRBD1 or TRBD2 (5 bases each). Germline V lookup: CDR1 SGHTA, CDR2 FQGNSA. This CDR3 comprises 18 residues. V lost 2 bases, J lost 0 bases, and 17 bases lay in between. The CDR3 sequence: CASSLMGVGLSSYNEQFF. DNA of the CDR3: TGTGCCAGCAGCTTAATGGGGGTTGGGCTGAGCTCCTACAATGAGCAGTTCTTC. The variable domain in full, with the rest retrieved from reference TRBV7-2 and TRBJ2-1, is GAGVSQSPSNKVTEKGKDVELRCDPISGHTALYWYRQSLGQGLEFLIYFQGNSAPDKSGLPSDRFSAERTGGSVSTLTIQRTQQEDSAVYLCASSLMGVGLSSYNEQFFGPGTRLTVL.

This clonotype was counted between two and nine times. The CDR3 region has the DNA TGTGCCAGCAGCGCGCCCGGGCGCCTAGCGGGAGAAGATACGCAGTATTTT. It is translated as CASSAPGRLAGEDTQYF. This rearrangement joins TRBV28 to TRBJ2-3; 10 bases align to TRBD2. Germline V gives CDR1 MDHEN, CDR2 SYDVKM. CDR3 length: 17 residues. Trimming cost V 6 bases and J 5 bases; bases outside gene matches: 14.

This clonotype appeared many times. V gene TRBV28 combines with J gene TRBJ2-5, with D possibly being TRBD1 (5 bases). The germline V gene encodes CDR1 MDHEN and CDR2 SYDVKM. Trimming removed 6 bases from V and 0 bases from J, with 11 bases in between. The CDR3 sequence is 14 residues long. CDR3: CASSLTGYQETQYF. Here the CDR3 DNA reads TGTGCCAGCAGCCTAACAGGCTACCAAGAGACCCAGTACTTC.

The table lists this clonotype with many counts. CDR3 coding DNA: TGCAGTGCCCCCCAATGGGCGGGACTGTACCAAGAGACCCAGTACTTC. Residues: CSAPQWAGLYQETQYF. The chain is built from TRBV20-1 and TRBJ2-5; a possible D gene is TRBD2 (6 bases). The V and J ends lost 6 bases and 0 bases respectively, with 20 bases between them. The CDR3 has 16 amino acids. CDR1 and CDR2 from the germline V gene are DFQATT and SNEGSKA (reference sequence).

This clonotype was detected only a few times. V and J are TRBV4-3 and TRBJ1-2, with D perhaps matching TRBD1 (6 bases). V was pared by 0 bases and J by 5 bases, with 13 bases between. The CDR3 is 15 amino acids. The germline V gene has CDR1 LGHNA and CDR2 YSLEER. CDR3 DNA: TGCGCCAGCAGCCAAGAAGTTCTAGGGGGATATGGCTACACCTTC. Translation: CASSQEVLGGYGYTF.

This clonotype has more than one count but fewer than ten. The chain joins TRBV2 to TRBJ2-7, with TRBD1 matching 7 bases. This CDR3 contains 13 residues. Germline values: CDR1 SNHLY, CDR2 FYNNEI. The V gene end was trimmed by 9 bases and the J gene end by 5 bases; junction bases not matched to a gene: 10. The CDR3: CASIAGGIHEQYF. The CDR3 bases are TGTGCCAGTATAGCAGGGGGTATCCACGAGCAGTACTTC.

This clonotype has a count of ten or more. The rearrangement links TRBV28 to TRBJ1-4; the D gene is possibly TRBD1 (5 bases). Germline V lookup: CDR1 MDHEN, CDR2 SYDVKM. CDR3 length: 14 residues. V was clipped by 3 bases and J by 2 bases, with 7 bases between them. DNA for the CDR3: TGTGCCAGCAGTTTTGGGGCCACTAATGAAAAACTGTTTTTT. Its translation: CASSFGATNEKLFF.

The V gene is TRBV3-1, the J gene TRBJ2-5, with 9 bases aligning to TRBD2. In germline, CDR1 is LGHDT, CDR2 YNNKEL (reference sequence). This CDR3 contains 15 residues. J gave up 4 bases and V 8 bases, and 11 bases lay outside the gene matches. CDR3 in amino acids: CASSSGTSRRETQYF. CDR3 nucleotides: TGTGCCAGCTCGTCCGGGACTAGCAGGCGAGAGACCCAGTACTTC.

This clonotype appeared a few times. The rearrangement uses TRBV4-1 and TRBJ2-7; 7 bases align to TRBD2. The CDR3 is 16 residues long. Germline V CDR1 and CDR2: MGHRA, YSYEKL. J gave up 5 bases and V 0 bases, and 10 bases lay outside the gene matches. CDR3 bases: TGCGCCAGCAGCCAAGAATGGTCGGGCGGGAGAAACGAGCAGTACTTC. Amino acid sequence: CASSQEWSGGRNEQYF.

This clonotype was detected ten times or more. The rearrangement uses TRBV20-1 and TRBJ2-1; 10 bases match TRBD1. The CDR3 has 14 residues. V was clipped by 3 bases and J by 4 bases; unmatched bases: 3. Germline V lookup: CDR1 DFQATT, CDR2 SNEGSKA (reference sequence). The CDR3 sequence: CSARGTGDYNEQFF. The CDR3 DNA reads as TGCAGTGCTAGGGGGACAGGGGATTACAATGAGCAGTTCTTC.

This clonotype was detected ten times or more. The chain uses TRBV20-1 and TRBJ1-1; D might be TRBD1 (5 bases). Trimming removed 6 bases from V and 5 bases from J, with 19 bases in between. The germline V gene has CDR1 DFQATT and CDR2 SNEGSKA (reference sequence). The CDR3 length is 14 residues. The CDR3, as DNA: TGCAGTGCGGGGTTCGGGGGAAGATATACTGAAGCTTTCTTT. Translated, it gives CSAGFGGRYTEAFF.

V and J are TRBV6-1 and TRBJ2-1, with D unclear. V was clipped by 5 bases and J by 3 bases, with 14 bases between them. The length of the CDR3 is 15 residues. Germline loops: CDR1 MNHNS, CDR2 SASEGT. The CDR3 DNA sequence: TGTGCCAGCAGTACGGGCCAACGCCTCTACAATGAGCAGTTCTTC. It specifies CASSTGQRLYNEQFF.

The V gene is TRBV24-1, the J gene TRBJ1-5, with 9 bases fitting TRBD1. Germline trimming cut 4 bases from V and 4 bases from J; bases unmatched to any gene: 4. Germline CDR1 and CDR2: KGHDR and SFDVKD. The CDR3 has 15 amino acids. The CDR3 reads CATSDTGQGNQPQHF. CDR3 sequence (DNA): TGTGCCACCAGTGACACGGGACAGGGAAATCAGCCCCAGCATTTT.

V and J are TRBV7-9 and TRBJ1-6, with 7 positions matching TRBD1. The CDR3 is 17 amino acids. Germline values: CDR1 SEHNR, CDR2 FQNEAQ (reference sequence). V lost 5 bases and J lost 6; bases outside the gene matches: 13. The CDR3 DNA sequence: TGTGCCAGCAGCCAAAGACAGGGCACAGGGCGTAATTCACCCCTCCACTTT. This gives the protein CASSQRQGTGRNSPLHF.

This clonotype was observed a handful of times. The chain carries TRBV4-1 and TRBJ2-5, with a tentative D call TRBD1 (5 bases). CDR1 and CDR2 from the germline V gene are MGHRA and YSYEKL. CDR3 length: 14 residues. The V and J ends lost 2 bases and 5 bases respectively, with 12 bases between them. CDR3: CASSQRGSRETQYF. The CDR3 coding sequence is TGCGCCAGCAGCCAAAGGGGCAGTCGCGAGACCCAGTACTTC.

This clonotype was counted between two and nine times. This chain links TRBV20-1 with TRBJ1-2; possible D gene TRBD1, 6 bases. Germline V gene data show CDR1 as DFQATT and CDR2 as SNEGSKA (reference sequence). The V end lost 6 bases, the J end lost 2 bases, and 16 bases lay between the germline ends. The CDR3 consists of 14 residues. CDR3 coding DNA: TGCAGTGCCCCTAACCGGGACACGAACTATGGCTACACCTTC. Translated, it gives CSAPNRDTNYGYTF.

This clonotype was seen more than once but under ten times. This chain links TRBV20-1 with TRBJ2-7; 10 nucleotides match TRBD2. The ends lost 6 bases at V and 4 bases at J; junction bases unmatched: 9. Germline CDR1 and CDR2: DFQATT and SNEGSKA (reference sequence). The CDR3 runs to 14 residues. CDR3 sequence reads: CSAAWTSGHYEQYF. In DNA form, the CDR3 reads TGCAGTGCCGCCTGGACTAGCGGACATTACGAGCAGTACTTC.

This clonotype was detected a few times. V is TRBV6-2 or TRBV6-3 and J is TRBJ2-7; D remains ambiguous. V was pared by 4 bases and J by 3 bases, with 10 bases between. The CDR3 extends over 13 amino acids. The germline CDR1 and CDR2 sequences are MNHEY and SVGEGT. The CDR3 here is CASSLISIYEQYF. The CDR3 DNA sequence: TGTGCCAGCAGTTTGATAAGCATCTACGAGCAGTACTTC.